The 31 T cell receptor beta chains listed next were all sequenced from one sample in a study of T-cell reconstitution after alpha-beta-depleted transplantation in children. The authors prepared the TCRbeta library with unique molecular identifiers. MiXCR, run by TCRdb on the PCR reads, gives a single entry per CDR3 protein. The sample consists of hundreds of thousands of distinct CDR3 sequences, 10% to 15% of them appearing once. Sequencing was performed on PBMCs, mostly from graft donor cells, taken 360 days after TCRalphabeta/CD19-depleted stem cell transplant. These receptors came from a male patient younger than 18 who had a stem cell transplant for acute myeloid leukemia, so the T cells may come from the graft donor.

This clonotype has ten or more counts. The chain recombines TRBV28 with TRBJ2-5; D is unresolved. The CDR3 has 12 residues. Per germline, CDR1 MDHEN and CDR2 SYDVKM. V was trimmed by 3 bases and J by 3 bases, leaving 5 bases between them. CDR3 region: CASSFPEETQYF. As DNA, the CDR3 is TGTGCCAGCAGTTTCCCTGAAGAGACCCAGTACTTC.

The chain recombines TRBV9 with TRBJ2-7; D call uncertain. Germline-derived CDR1 and CDR2 are SGDLS and YYNGEE. V was trimmed by 4 bases and J by 2 bases, leaving 10 bases between them. This CDR3 has 13 amino acids. The CDR3 bases are TGTGCCAGCAGCCATGACTTGGCCTACGAGCAGTACTTC. Protein sequence: CASSHDLAYEQYF.

This clonotype occurred many times. The chain uses TRBV28 and TRBJ2-4; 8 positions match TRBD2. This CDR3 region has 15 residues. Germline CDR1 is MDHEN and CDR2 is SYDVKM. V trimming: 4 bases; J trimming: 4 bases; junction bases outside the gene matches: 6. This CDR3 is CASSSLGTSKNIQYF. The CDR3, as DNA: TGTGCCAGCAGTTCACTAGGGACTAGTAAAAACATTCAGTACTTC.

This clonotype was recorded at least ten times. The rearrangement links TRBV27 to TRBJ2-2; the match to TRBD1 covers 8 bases. The CDR3 totals 15 residues. Germline V lookup: CDR1 MNHEY, CDR2 SMNVEV (reference sequence). V shed 3 bases, J shed 7 bases, and the junction held 7 bases outside the gene matches. The CDR3 nucleotides are TGTGCCAGCAGTTTTTCAGGACAGGGTTTCGGGGAGCTGTTTTTT. This sequence encodes CASSFSGQGFGELFF.

This clonotype was picked up many times. The CDR3: CSVEFRAEGARETQYF. CDR3 DNA sequence: TGCAGCGTTGAATTTCGGGCGGAGGGAGCGCGGGAGACCCAGTACTTC. The rearrangement links TRBV29-1 to TRBJ2-5, with D perhaps matching TRBD2 (6 bases). This CDR3 spans 16 amino acids. Per germline, CDR1 SQVTM and CDR2 ANQGSEA. The V end lost 2 bases, the J end lost 5 bases, and 21 bases lay between the germline ends.

This clonotype was observed a handful of times. The chain couples TRBV20-1 to TRBJ2-3; 8 nucleotides line up with TRBD2. V lost 5 bases, J lost 0 bases, and 7 bases stayed unmatched. This CDR3 region has 15 residues. Germline CDR1 is DFQATT and CDR2 is SNEGSKA (reference sequence). In DNA, the CDR3 is TGCAGTGCTCAAGCGGGGGCTGGGAGCACAGATACGCAGTATTTT. This gives the protein CSAQAGAGSTDTQYF.

The chain carries TRBV28 and TRBJ2-7, with TRBD2 matching 12 bases. The CDR3 is 18 amino acids. Germline V gene data show CDR1 as MDHEN and CDR2 as SYDVKM. Trimming at V came to 8 bases and at J to 5 bases, leaving 19 bases not matched to a gene. DNA of the CDR3: TGTGCCAGCGCCCGGGACGGGCGACTAGCGGGAGTCCTCGACGAGCAGTACTTC. It translates to CASARDGRLAGVLDEQYF.

At least ten counts were recorded for this clonotype. The gene calls are TRBV29-1 and TRBJ1-2; 7 nucleotides line up with TRBD1. Per the germline V gene, CDR1 is SQVTM and CDR2 is ANQGSEA. The V segment lost 1 base and the J segment 4 bases; nucleotides outside the gene matches: 3. The CDR3 extends over 13 amino acids. The CDR3 sequence: CSVEGDSTYGYTF. For the CDR3, the DNA is TGCAGCGTTGAAGGGGACAGCACCTATGGCTACACCTTC. The entire variable domain, with the rest obtained from reference TRBV29-1 and TRBJ1-2, is as follows: SAVISQKPSRDICQRGTSLTIQCQVDSQVTMMFWYRQQPGQSLTLIATANQGSEATYESGFVIDKFPISRPNLTFSTLTVSNMSPEDSSIYLCSVEGDSTYGYTFGSGTRLTVV.

The sample holds a few counts of this clonotype. J is TRBJ2-6 and V is TRBV28; TRBD1 might be the D (6 bases). The V end was cut by 6 bases, the J end by 0 bases, with 12 bases between. Germline loops: CDR1 MDHEN, CDR2 SYDVKM. CDR3 length equals 16 residues. The CDR3 nucleotides are TGTGCCAGCAGCGTAACAGGGTACTCTGGGGCCAACGTCCTGACTTTC. It codes for CASSVTGYSGANVLTF.

This clonotype was seen ten or more times. The rearrangement links TRBV29-1 to TRBJ2-1; 7 bases agree with TRBD1. The germline V gene encodes CDR1 SQVTM and CDR2 ANQGSEA. J gave up 8 bases and V 4 bases, and 8 bases lay outside the gene matches. The CDR3 runs 13 residues. The CDR3 is CSVALTGVDEQFF. For the CDR3, the DNA is TGCAGCGTTGCCCTTACAGGGGTCGATGAGCAGTTCTTC.

V and J are TRBV20-1 and TRBJ2-2; 11 bases are shared with TRBD2. V trimming: 5 bases; J trimming: 4 bases; junction bases outside the gene matches: 6. Germline lookup yields CDR1 DFQATT and CDR2 SNEGSKA (reference sequence). The CDR3 is made up of 15 amino acids. The CDR3, as DNA: TGCAGTGCTCGTGTAGCGGGAGGGTCCACCGGGGAGCTGTTTTTT. The encoded protein is CSARVAGGSTGELFF.

This clonotype has at least ten counts. The chain carries TRBV12-3 or TRBV12-4 and TRBJ2-3; unclear D gene. V was pared by 7 bases and J by 2 bases, with 13 bases between. This CDR3 is built from 14 residues. The CDR3 nucleotides are TGTGCCAGCACTCTGCGGAGCCCCACAGATACGCAGTATTTT. As protein: CASTLRSPTDTQYF.

This clonotype was observed many times. The rearrangement links TRBV7-3 to TRBJ2-1; 9 bases match TRBD2. Germline V gene sequence: CDR1 SGHTA, CDR2 FQGTGA. The CDR3 has 15 amino acids. After removal of 2 bases from V and 8 bases from J, the junction contained 7 bases not matched to a gene. The CDR3 is CASSLLLAGRDEQFF. DNA for the CDR3: TGTGCCAGCAGCTTACTGCTAGCGGGGCGGGATGAGCAGTTCTTC.

This chain joins TRBV20-1 and TRBJ2-2; 7 bases agree with TRBD2. Trimming removed 1 base from V and 8 bases from J; junction bases left unmatched: 10. CDR1 is DFQATT and CDR2 is SNEGSKA in the germline V gene (reference sequence). The CDR3 spans 15 residues. The CDR3 DNA reads as TGCAGTGCTAGAGGCCACCCGACTAGCACAGGGGAGCTGTTTTTT. Translating it yields CSARGHPTSTGELFF.

V and J are TRBV7-8 and TRBJ2-5; TRBD1 aligns across 10 bases. The CDR3 runs 15 residues. V was clipped by 4 bases and J by 3 bases; unmatched bases: 5. Germline V gene lookup returns CDR1 SGHVS and CDR2 FQNEAQ. CDR3 nucleotides: TGTGCCAGCAGCTGGAGACAGGGGGCGAAAGAGACCCAGTACTTC. Translation gives CASSWRQGAKETQYF.

This clonotype was picked up a small number of times. J is TRBJ2-5 and V is TRBV20-1; no definite D call. CDR3 size: 12 residues. The V end was cut by 1 base, the J end by 2 bases, with 5 bases between. Germline assignment: CDR1 DFQATT and CDR2 SNEGSKA (reference sequence). CDR3 nucleotides: TGCAGTGCTAGAGTTGTACAAGAGACCCAGTACTTC. This translates into CSARVVQETQYF.

The chain recombines TRBV11-2 with TRBJ2-1, with TRBD2 identical over 9 bases. CDR1 is SGHAT and CDR2 is FQNNGV in the germline V gene. The CDR3 contains 19 residues. Germline trimming cut 5 bases from V and 1 base from J; bases unmatched to any gene: 15. CDR3 region: CASSRLPGKAGGSYNEQFF. In nucleotides, the CDR3 is TGTGCCAGCAGCAGACTTCCCGGGAAGGCGGGAGGGTCCTACAATGAGCAGTTCTTC. The entire variable domain, with the rest obtained from reference TRBV11-2 and TRBJ2-1, is as follows: EAGVAQSPRYKIIEKRQSVAFWCNPISGHATLYWYQQILGQGPKLLIQFQNNGVVDDSQLPKDRFSAERLKGVDSTLKIQPAKLEDSAVYLCASSRLPGKAGGSYNEQFFGPGTRLTVL.

This sequence joins TRBV20-1 and TRBJ2-7; possibly TRBD1 or TRBD2 for D (6 bases each). The V end lost 1 base, the J end lost 1 base, and 23 bases lay between the germline ends. CDR1 is DFQATT, CDR2 SNEGSKA, per germline (reference sequence). The CDR3 consists of 18 residues. The CDR3 sequence is CSARAHGAPRGASYEQYF. CDR3 nucleotide sequence: TGCAGTGCTAGAGCTCATGGGGCTCCGAGGGGGGCATCCTACGAGCAGTACTTC.

This chain connects TRBV5-1 to TRBJ2-1; either TRBD1 or TRBD2 may supply D (7 bases each). This CDR3 contains 16 residues. V was clipped by 0 bases and J by 3 bases, with 13 bases between them. CDR1 and CDR2 (germline): SGHRS, YFSETQ. Written as DNA, the CDR3 is TGCGCCAGCAGCTTGGAGGGAGGGGGCTTCTACAATGAGCAGTTCTTC. Translated, it gives CASSLEGGGFYNEQFF.

This chain links TRBV28 with TRBJ2-7; 10 bases line up with TRBD2. The CDR3 covers 15 residues. The germline CDR1 and CDR2 sequences are MDHEN and SYDVKM. V shed 4 bases and J 2 bases; nucleotides not matched to a gene: 5. CDR3 sequence: CASSSELAGPYEQYF. CDR3 DNA sequence: TGTGCCAGCAGTTCCGAACTAGCGGGGCCCTACGAGCAGTACTTC. Full variable domain (rest looked up from reference TRBV28 and TRBJ2-7): DVKVTQSSRYLVKRTGEKVFLECVQDMDHENMFWYRQDPGLGLRLIYFSYDVKMKEKGDIPEGYSVSREKKERFSLILESASTNQTSMYLCASSSELAGPYEQYFGPGTRLTVT.

The gene calls are TRBV4-3 and TRBJ2-7; the match to TRBD2 covers 10 bases. V shed 3 bases, J shed 0 bases, and the junction held 8 bases outside the gene matches. The CDR3 totals 17 residues. Germline CDR1 and CDR2: LGHNA and YSLEER. The CDR3 loop reads CASSHGTGLASSYEQYF. DNA for the CDR3: TGCGCCAGCAGCCATGGAACGGGACTAGCGAGCTCCTACGAGCAGTACTTC.

The V and J genes are TRBV30 and TRBJ2-1; 9 bases are shared with TRBD2. Trimming removed 1 base from V and 5 bases from J; junction bases left unmatched: 18. The CDR3 has 19 residues. Germline CDR1 GTSNPN, CDR2 SVGIG (reference sequence). CDR3 bases: TGTGCCTGGAGTGGGCGGGGGCGCTTTAGCGGGAGTTACCACAATGAGCAGTTCTTC. Encoded protein: CAWSGRGRFSGSYHNEQFF.

This clonotype occurred a few times. The chain couples TRBV6-2 or TRBV6-3 to TRBJ2-1; D possibly corresponds to TRBD1 (6 bases). The V end lost 0 bases, the J end lost 7 bases, and 13 bases lay between the germline ends. The CDR3 is made up of 15 amino acids. Germline V lookup: CDR1 MNHEY, CDR2 SVGEGT. This chain's CDR3 is CASSYSQGGINEQFF. As DNA, the CDR3 is TGTGCCAGCAGTTACTCACAGGGTGGGATAAATGAGCAGTTCTTC.

This clonotype has a handful of counts. V is TRBV15 and J is TRBJ2-5; the D gene is possibly TRBD2 (6 bases). Germline V gene sequence: CDR1 LNHNV, CDR2 YYDKDF (reference sequence). The V and J ends lost 4 bases and 6 bases respectively, with 12 bases between them. This CDR3 has 13 residues. The CDR3 reads CATSTGRPKTQYF. The CDR3 DNA follows: TGTGCCACCAGCACAGGGAGGCCGAAGACCCAGTACTTC.

The J gene is TRBJ2-5, the V gene TRBV20-1; maybe TRBD2 (6 bases). The V end lost 3 bases, the J end lost 5 bases, and 16 bases lay between the germline ends. The CDR3 totals 14 residues. Germline CDR1 DFQATT, CDR2 SNEGSKA (reference sequence). The CDR3 DNA reads TGCAGTGCTAGTAAGGGCAGTGGAGGGGAGACCCAGTACTTC. It translates to CSASKGSGGETQYF.

This clonotype was counted at least ten times. The junction does not match germline at one end; this may be a read error. V usage is TRBV12-3 or TRBV12-4 and J usage is TRBJ2-1; D is unclear. The CDR3 runs to 13 residues. The CDR3 loop is CASSLGSNNEQFF. The CDR3, as DNA: TGTGCCAGCAGTTTAGGCTCCAACAATGAGCAGTTCTTC.

This sequence joins TRBV21-1 and TRBJ1-1; the D segment call TRBD1 is taken from the table without a DNA check. TRBV21-1 represents a pseudogene. There are 16 residues in the CDR3. The CDR3 DNA is TGTGCCAGCAGCAAATCGAGGGGGCCCCTGAACACTGAAGCTTTCTTT. Protein: CASSKSRGPLNTEAFF.

This clonotype appeared many times. The V gene is TRBV10-3, the J gene TRBJ2-5; D remains unclear. CDR1 ENHRY and CDR2 SYGVKD come from the germline V gene. Between the trimmed V and J ends, which lost 2 bases and 5 bases, there was a span of 12 bases. The CDR3 has 14 amino acids. For the CDR3, the DNA is TGTGCCATCAGTGAGCCACTCCACGGGGAGACCCAGTACTTC. It codes for CAISEPLHGETQYF.

This chain joins TRBV7-8 and TRBJ2-7; 9 nucleotides line up with TRBD2. Germline V gene lookup returns CDR1 SGHVS and CDR2 FQNEAQ. V was clipped by 1 base and J by 7 bases; unmatched bases: 8. The CDR3 is 15 residues long. In DNA form, the CDR3 reads TGTGCCAGCAGCTTAGGGGCGGGAGGGTCTATTGAGCAGTACTTC. It encodes CASSLGAGGSIEQYF. Full variable domain (missing parts from reference TRBV7-8 and TRBJ2-7): GAGVSQSPRYKVAKRGQDVALRCDPISGHVSLFWYQQALGQGPEFLTYFQNEAQLDKSGLPSDRFFAERPEGSVSTLKIQRTQQEDSAVYLCASSLGAGGSIEQYFGPGTRLTVT.

This clonotype was found a few times. The chain uses TRBV9 and TRBJ2-6, with D possibly called TRBD1 or TRBD2 (5 bases each). The CDR3 loop spans 18 amino acids. CDR1 SGDLS and CDR2 YYNGEE come from the germline V gene. Trimming shortened V by 2 bases and J by 0 bases, and 15 bases separated the two germline ends. CDR3 DNA: TGTGCCAGCAGCGTGGCCCCGGGGCGAAGCTCTGGGGCCAACGTCCTGACTTTC. As protein: CASSVAPGRSSGANVLTF.

This clonotype was detected a few times. The chain employs TRBV7-2 and TRBJ2-1; D gene ambiguous. Trimming removed 3 bases from V and 3 bases from J, with 12 bases in between. CDR3 size: 15 residues. Germline values: CDR1 SGHTA, CDR2 FQGNSA. CDR3 sequence reads: CASSLSRPLYNEQFF. The CDR3 DNA reads as TGTGCCAGCAGCTTGAGCAGGCCGCTCTACAATGAGCAGTTCTTC.